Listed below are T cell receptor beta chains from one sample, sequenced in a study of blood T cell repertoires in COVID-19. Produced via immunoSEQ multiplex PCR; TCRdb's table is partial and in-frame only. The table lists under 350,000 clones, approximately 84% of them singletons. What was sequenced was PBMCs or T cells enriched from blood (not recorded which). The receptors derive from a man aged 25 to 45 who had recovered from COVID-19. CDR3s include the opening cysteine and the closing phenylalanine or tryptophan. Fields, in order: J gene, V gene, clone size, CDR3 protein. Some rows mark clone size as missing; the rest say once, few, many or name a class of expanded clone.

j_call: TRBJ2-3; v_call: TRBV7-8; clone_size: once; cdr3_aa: CASSLELGRATDTQYF
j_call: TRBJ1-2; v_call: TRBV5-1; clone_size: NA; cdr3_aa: CASRVGTGFSGYTF
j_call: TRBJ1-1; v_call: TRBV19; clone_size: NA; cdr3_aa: CASSVRDSEAFF
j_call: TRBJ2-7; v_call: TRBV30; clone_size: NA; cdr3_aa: CAWRLGQGDYEQYF
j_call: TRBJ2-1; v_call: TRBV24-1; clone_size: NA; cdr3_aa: CATSVTTINEQFF
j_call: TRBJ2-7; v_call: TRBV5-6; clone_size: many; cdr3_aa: CASSRRGVGEQYF
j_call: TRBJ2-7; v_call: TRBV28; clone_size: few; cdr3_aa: CASSLPLGVSYEQYF
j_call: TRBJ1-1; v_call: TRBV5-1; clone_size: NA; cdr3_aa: CASSFPGSTEAFF
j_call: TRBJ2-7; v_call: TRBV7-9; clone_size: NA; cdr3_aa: CASSLVAASYEQYF
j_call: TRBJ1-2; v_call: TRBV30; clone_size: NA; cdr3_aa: CAFEVGARGYTF